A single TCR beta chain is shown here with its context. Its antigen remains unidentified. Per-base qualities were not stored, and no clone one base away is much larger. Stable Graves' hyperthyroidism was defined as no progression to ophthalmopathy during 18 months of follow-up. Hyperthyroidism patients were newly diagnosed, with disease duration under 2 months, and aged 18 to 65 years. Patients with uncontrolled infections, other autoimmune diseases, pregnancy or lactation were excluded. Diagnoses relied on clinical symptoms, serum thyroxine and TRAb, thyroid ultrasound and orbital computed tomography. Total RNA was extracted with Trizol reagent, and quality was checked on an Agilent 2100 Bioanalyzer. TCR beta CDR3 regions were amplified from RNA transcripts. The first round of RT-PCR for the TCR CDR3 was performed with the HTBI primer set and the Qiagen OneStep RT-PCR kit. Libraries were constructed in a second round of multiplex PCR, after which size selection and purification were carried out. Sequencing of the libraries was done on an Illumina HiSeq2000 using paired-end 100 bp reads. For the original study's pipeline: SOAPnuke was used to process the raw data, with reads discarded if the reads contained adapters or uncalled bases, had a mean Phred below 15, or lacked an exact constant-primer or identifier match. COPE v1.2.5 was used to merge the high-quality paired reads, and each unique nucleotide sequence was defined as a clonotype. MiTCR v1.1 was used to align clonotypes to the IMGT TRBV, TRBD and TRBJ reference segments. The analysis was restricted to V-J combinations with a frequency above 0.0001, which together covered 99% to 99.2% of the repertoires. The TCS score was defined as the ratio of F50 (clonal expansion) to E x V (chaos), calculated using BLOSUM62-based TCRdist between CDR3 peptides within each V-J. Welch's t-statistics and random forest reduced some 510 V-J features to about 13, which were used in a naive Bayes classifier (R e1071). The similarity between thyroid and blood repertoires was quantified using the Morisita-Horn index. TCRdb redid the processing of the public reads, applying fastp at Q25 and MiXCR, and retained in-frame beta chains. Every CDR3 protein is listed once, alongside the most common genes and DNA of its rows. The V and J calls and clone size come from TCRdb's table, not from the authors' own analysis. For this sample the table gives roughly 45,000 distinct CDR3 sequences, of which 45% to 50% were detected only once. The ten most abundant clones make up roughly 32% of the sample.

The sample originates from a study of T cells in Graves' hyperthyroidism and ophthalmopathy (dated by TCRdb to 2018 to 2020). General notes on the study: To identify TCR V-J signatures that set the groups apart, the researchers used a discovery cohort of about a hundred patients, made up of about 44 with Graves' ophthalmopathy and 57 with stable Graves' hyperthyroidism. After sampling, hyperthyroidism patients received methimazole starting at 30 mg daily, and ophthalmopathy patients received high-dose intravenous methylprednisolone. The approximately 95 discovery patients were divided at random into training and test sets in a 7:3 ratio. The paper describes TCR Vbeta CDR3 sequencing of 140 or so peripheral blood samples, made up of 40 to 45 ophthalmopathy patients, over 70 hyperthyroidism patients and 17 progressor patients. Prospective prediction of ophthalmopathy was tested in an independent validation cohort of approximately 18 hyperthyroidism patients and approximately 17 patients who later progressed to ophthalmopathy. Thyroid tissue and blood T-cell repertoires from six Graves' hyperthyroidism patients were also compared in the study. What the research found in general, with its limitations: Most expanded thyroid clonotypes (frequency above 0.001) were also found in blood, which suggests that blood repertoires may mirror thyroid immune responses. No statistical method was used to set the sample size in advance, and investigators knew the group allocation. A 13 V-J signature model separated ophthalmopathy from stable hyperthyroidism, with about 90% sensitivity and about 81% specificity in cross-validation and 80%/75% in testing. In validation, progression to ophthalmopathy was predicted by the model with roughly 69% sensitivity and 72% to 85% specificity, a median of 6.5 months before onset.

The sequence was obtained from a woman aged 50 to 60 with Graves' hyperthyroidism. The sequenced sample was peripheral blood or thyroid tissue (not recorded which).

For the CDR3, the sequence is CSHSLGVRCWHRGLQGGELFF. The bases read TGTAGCCATAGTTTAGGGGTCCGCTGCTGGCACAGGGGGCTTCAGGGCGGGGAGCTGTTTTTT. This chain is built from TRBV12-3 or TRBV12-4 and TRBJ2-2, and 9 bases in between align with TRBD1. From the cysteine up to the phenylalanine, the CDR3 has a length of 21 residues. The retained sequence is limited to the CDR3, 63 bases, with the frame set at the first base.